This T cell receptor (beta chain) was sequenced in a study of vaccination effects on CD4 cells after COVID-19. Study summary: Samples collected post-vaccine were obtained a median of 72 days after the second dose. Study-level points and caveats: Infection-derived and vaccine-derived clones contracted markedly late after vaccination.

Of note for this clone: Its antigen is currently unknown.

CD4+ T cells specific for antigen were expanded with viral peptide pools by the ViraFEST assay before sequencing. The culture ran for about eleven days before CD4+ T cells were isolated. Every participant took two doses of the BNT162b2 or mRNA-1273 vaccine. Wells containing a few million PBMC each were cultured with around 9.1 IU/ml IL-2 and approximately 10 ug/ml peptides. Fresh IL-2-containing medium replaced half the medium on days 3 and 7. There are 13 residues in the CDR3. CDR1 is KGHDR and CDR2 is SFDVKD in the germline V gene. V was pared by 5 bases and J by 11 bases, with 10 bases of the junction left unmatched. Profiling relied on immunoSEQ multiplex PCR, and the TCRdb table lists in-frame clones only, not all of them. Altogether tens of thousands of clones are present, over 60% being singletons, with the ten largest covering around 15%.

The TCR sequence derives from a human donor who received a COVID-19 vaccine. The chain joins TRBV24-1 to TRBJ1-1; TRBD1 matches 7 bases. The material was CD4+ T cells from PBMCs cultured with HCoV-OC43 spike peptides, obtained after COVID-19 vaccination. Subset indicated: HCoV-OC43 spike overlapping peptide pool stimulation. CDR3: CATSGDSPRGAFF. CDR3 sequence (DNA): TGTGCCACCAGTGGGGACTCCCCCAGGGGGGCTTTCTTT.